The clone carrying this TCR beta chain was detected once. The target antigen is unknown. The data stem from a study of CD8+ T cells in alopecia areata. General study points: An increase in clonality over normal scalp was evident in lesional scalp, especially alopecia totalis/universalis.

Sequencing used cDNA as its template, made by extracting RNA and reverse transcribing it. The assay was immunoSEQ multiplex PCR, and TCRdb's table has in-frame clones only and misses some. The sample lists some 170,000 clones, 50% to 70% occurring once. Trimming shortened V by 1 base and J by 5 bases, and 17 bases separated the two germline ends. The CDR3 has 16 amino acids. Germline assignment: CDR1 SGHVS and CDR2 FQNEAQ. PBMCs were stained for CD3, CD4 and CD8, and CD4+ and CD8+ T cells were sorted. The TCR sequence derives from a human donor with alopecia areata. V gene TRBV7-8 combines with J gene TRBJ2-5; TRBD2 is a possible D gene (7 bases). The material sequenced was CD4+ T cells sorted from blood, taken at week 0. This CDR3 reads CASSLEATGGRETQYF. CDR3 in DNA: TGTGCCAGCAGCTTAGAAGCAACGGGGGGCAGGGAGACCCAGTACTTC.